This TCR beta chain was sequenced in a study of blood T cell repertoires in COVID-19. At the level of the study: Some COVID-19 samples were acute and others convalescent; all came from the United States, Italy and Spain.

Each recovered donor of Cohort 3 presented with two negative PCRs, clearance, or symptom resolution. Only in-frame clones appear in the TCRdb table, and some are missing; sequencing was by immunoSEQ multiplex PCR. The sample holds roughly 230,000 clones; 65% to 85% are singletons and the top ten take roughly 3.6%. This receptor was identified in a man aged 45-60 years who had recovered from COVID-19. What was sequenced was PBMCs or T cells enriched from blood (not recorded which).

The CDR3 DNA reads as TGTGCCATCAGTGACGGGAATGAAAAACTGTTTTTT. Its translation: CAISDGNEKLFF. V is TRBV10-3 and J is TRBJ1-4; D is unresolved. The CDR3 covers 12 residues. Trimming took 3 bases from V and 5 from J, leaving 4 bases between them. Germline CDR1 is ENHRY and CDR2 is SYGVKD.